Each of the 15 T cell receptor beta chains below was sequenced from the same sample in a study of vaccination and CD4 T cells after COVID-19. Treatment noted: roughly 11-day PBMC culture with coronavirus spike peptide pools or control peptides (ViraFEST assay). One should note that the unexposed donor's CD4+ T cells were collected before the COVID-19 pandemic (2011-2018). Their cognate antigens are unknown. An Oncomine TCR Beta short-read assay was used to sequence the DNA from cultured CD4+ T cells. In this case, cultured CD4+ T cells provided the extracted genomic DNA. TCRdb re-called the PCR reads with MiXCR, one entry per CDR3 protein. The data hold 8,700 or so distinct CDR3 sequences, with over 25% observed a single time. Input material: CD4+ T cells from blood, cultured in vitro. These receptors were taken from a human donor in good health.

The V call is TRBV20-1, the J call TRBJ1-4; maybe TRBD1 (6 bases). Per germline, CDR1 DFQATT and CDR2 SNEGSKA (reference sequence). Trimming cost V 2 bases and J 5 bases, with 12 bases left between them. The CDR3 runs to 14 residues. CDR3 coding DNA: TGCAGTGCTAGAAGGACAGCGGGCAATGAAAAACTGTTTTTT. Protein product: CSARRTAGNEKLFF.

This clonotype showed up just a few times. The chain couples TRBV7-2 to TRBJ2-7, with D possibly being TRBD1 or TRBD2 (5 bases each). The V end was cut by 4 bases, the J end by 5 bases, with 15 bases between. The CDR3 runs to 14 residues. Germline CDR1 and CDR2: SGHTA and FQGNSA. CDR3 DNA sequence: TGTGCCAGCAGCTCTCGGGACCGGGGCCACGAGCAGTACTTC. This gives the protein CASSSRDRGHEQYF.

This clonotype was counted a few times. V usage is TRBV30 and J usage is TRBJ1-2, with unresolved D. The germline gives CDR1 GTSNPN, CDR2 SVGIG (reference sequence). Trimming left V 4 bases short and J 6 bases short, with 12 bases between. The CDR3 sequence is 12 residues long. CDR3 sequence (DNA): TGTGCCTGGAATCGGGGTTTGGATGGCTACACCTTC. Encoded protein: CAWNRGLDGYTF.

V gene TRBV6-1 combines with J gene TRBJ1-2; D gene uncertain. CDR3 length: 16 amino acids. CDR1 and CDR2 from the germline V gene are MNHNS and SASEGT. V was cut by 6 bases and J by 2 bases, with 19 bases left in between. CDR3 residues: CASRLKTGRSNYGYTF. CDR3 bases: TGTGCCAGCAGATTGAAGACGGGCCGGTCGAACTATGGCTACACCTTC.

This clonotype turned up a few times. One end of the junction does not line up with germline, which may come from a read error. This chain connects TRBV2 to TRBJ2-7, with D unclear. Germline CDR1 is SNHLY and CDR2 is FYNNEI. CDR3 length: 11 amino acids. DNA of the CDR3: TGTGCCAGCAGTGAAGCGGTACGAGAGGTCTTC. Amino acids: CASSEAVREVF.

By share, this clonotype ranks as medium-sized (0.01 to 0.1%). The chain combines TRBV6-5 with TRBJ1-5; D gene ambiguous. The V end lost 0 bases, the J end lost 1 base, and 7 bases lay between the germline ends. This CDR3 has 15 residues. Germline V gene data show CDR1 as MNHEY and CDR2 as SVGAGI. As DNA, the CDR3 is TGTGCCAGCAGTTACTCGGCCAGAAGCAATCAGCCCCAGCATTTT. Translation gives CASSYSARSNQPQHF.

The chain combines TRBV27 with TRBJ2-3; D is undetermined. The CDR3 is made up of 13 amino acids. Germline V gene data show CDR1 as MNHEY and CDR2 as SMNVEV (reference sequence). Trimming shortened V by 8 bases and J by 4 bases, and 13 bases separated the two germline ends. The CDR3 DNA is TGTGCCAGCCGAGGAGTAGGGCCAGATACGCAGTATTTT. It codes for CASRGVGPDTQYF.

The CDR3 sequence is CASSSWWEAGANVLTF. The CDR3 nucleotides are TGTGCCAGCAGTTCTTGGTGGGAGGCTGGGGCCAACGTCCTGACTTTC. The chain has TRBV12-3 or TRBV12-4 and TRBJ2-6, with D possibly matching TRBD2 (6 bases). This CDR3 is built from 16 residues. The V and J ends lost 4 bases and 2 bases respectively, with 12 bases between them.

This chain links TRBV6-1 with TRBJ2-1; 7 bases fit TRBD1. Per the germline V gene, CDR1 is MNHNS and CDR2 is SASEGT. After removal of 5 bases from V and 10 bases from J, the junction contained 8 bases not matched to a gene. This CDR3 comprises 13 residues. This CDR3 reads CASSIDRAQEQFF. As DNA, the CDR3 is TGTGCCAGCAGTATTGACAGGGCCCAAGAGCAGTTCTTC.

The table lists this clonotype with a count of one. The rearrangement uses TRBV29-1 and TRBJ2-1; D is perhaps TRBD1 or TRBD2 (6 bases each). CDR1 SQVTM and CDR2 ANQGSEA come from the germline V gene. This CDR3 is 17 amino acids long. Between the trimmed V and J ends, which lost 4 bases and 6 bases, there was a span of 25 bases. The CDR3 DNA reads as TGCAGCGTTGGGTCCGTTAAGGGGGACGCGGGGTCCAATGAGCAGTTCTTC. It encodes CSVGSVKGDAGSNEQFF.

The genes are TRBV28 and TRBJ1-5, with 7 bases lining up with TRBD1. J gave up 3 bases and V 5 bases, and 10 bases lay outside the gene matches. The CDR3 contains 16 residues. The germline V gene has CDR1 MDHEN and CDR2 SYDVKM. CDR3: CASSRTGTANNQPQHF. CDR3 nucleotide sequence: TGTGCCAGCAGTCGTACCGGGACAGCCAACAATCAGCCCCAGCATTTT.

The chain joins TRBV5-8 to TRBJ1-5; D is perhaps TRBD1 (5 bases). The CDR3 spans 15 residues. CDR1 and CDR2 from the germline V gene are SGHTS and YDEGEE. The V gene lost 0 bases and the J gene lost 2 bases, with 9 bases spanning the gap. CDR3 sequence: CASSLGQGRNQPQHF. The CDR3 nucleotides read TGTGCCAGCAGCTTGGGGCAGGGTCGCAATCAGCCCCAGCATTTT.

This clonotype turned up a few times. V usage is TRBV10-1 and J usage is TRBJ2-1; TRBD2 matches 12 bases. V lost 6 bases and J lost 6; bases outside the gene matches: 12. Germline V gives CDR1 WNHNN, CDR2 SYGVQD (reference sequence). The CDR3 is made up of 17 amino acids. The CDR3 region has the DNA TGCGCCAGCAGAGGCATGACTAGCGGGAGAACCCCCAATGAGCAGTTCTTC. Its translation: CASRGMTSGRTPNEQFF.

The chain joins TRBV27 to TRBJ2-2; D remains ambiguous. The CDR3 runs to 14 residues. The germline V gene has CDR1 MNHEY and CDR2 SMNVEV (reference sequence). Deletions cut 3 bases from V and 1 base from J, with 6 bases between. The CDR3 DNA is TGTGCCAGCAGTTTGGCGGTGAACACCGGGGAGCTGTTTTTT. Translation gives CASSLAVNTGELFF.

The chain combines TRBV6-4 with TRBJ2-1, with 8 bases that match TRBD1. The junction had 1 base not matched to a gene; V was cut back by 3 bases and J by 0 bases. Looked up from germline, CDR1 is MRHNA and CDR2 is SNTAGT. The CDR3 totals 15 residues. The CDR3 DNA sequence: TGTGCCAGCAGTGAACAGGGGGGCTCCTACAATGAGCAGTTCTTC. This codes for CASSEQGGSYNEQFF.